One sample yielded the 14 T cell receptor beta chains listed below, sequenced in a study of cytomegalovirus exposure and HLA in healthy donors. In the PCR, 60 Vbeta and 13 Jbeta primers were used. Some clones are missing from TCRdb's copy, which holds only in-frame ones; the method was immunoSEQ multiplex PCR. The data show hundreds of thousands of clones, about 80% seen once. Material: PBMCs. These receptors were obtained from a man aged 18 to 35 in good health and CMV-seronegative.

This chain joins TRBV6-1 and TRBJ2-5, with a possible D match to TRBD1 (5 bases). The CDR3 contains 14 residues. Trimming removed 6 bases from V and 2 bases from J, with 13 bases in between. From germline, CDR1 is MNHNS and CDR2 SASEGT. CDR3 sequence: CASSQGGLQETQYF. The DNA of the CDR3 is TGTGCCAGCAGCCAGGGTGGGCTACAAGAGACCCAGTACTTC.

CDR3 protein: CASSEGLAGDEQFF. CDR3 in DNA: TGTGCCAGCAGTGAGGGACTAGCGGGAGATGAGCAGTTCTTC. This chain links TRBV2 with TRBJ2-1; 14 bases line up with TRBD2. CDR1 SNHLY and CDR2 FYNNEI come from the germline V gene. The length of the CDR3 is 14 residues. J was trimmed by 8 bases and V by 3 bases; bases with no gene match: 0.

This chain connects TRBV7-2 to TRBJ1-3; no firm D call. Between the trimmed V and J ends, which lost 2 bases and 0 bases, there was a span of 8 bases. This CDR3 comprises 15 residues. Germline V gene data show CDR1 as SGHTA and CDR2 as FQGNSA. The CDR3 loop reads CASSLQVYSGNTIYF. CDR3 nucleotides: TGTGCCAGCAGCTTACAGGTTTACTCTGGAAACACCATATATTTT.

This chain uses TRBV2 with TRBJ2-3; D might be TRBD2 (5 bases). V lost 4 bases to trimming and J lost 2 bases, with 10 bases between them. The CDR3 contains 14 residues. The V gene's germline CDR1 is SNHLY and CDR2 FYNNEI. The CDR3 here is CASSVERHTDTQYF. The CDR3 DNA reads TGTGCCAGCAGTGTCGAGCGGCACACAGATACGCAGTATTTT.

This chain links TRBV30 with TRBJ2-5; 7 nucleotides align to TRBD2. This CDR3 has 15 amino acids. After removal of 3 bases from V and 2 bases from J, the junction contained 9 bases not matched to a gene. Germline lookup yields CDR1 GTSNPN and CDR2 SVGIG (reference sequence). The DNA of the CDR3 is TGTGCCTGGAGCGTCGGGAGGTCCTCACAAGAGACCCAGTACTTC. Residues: CAWSVGRSSQETQYF.

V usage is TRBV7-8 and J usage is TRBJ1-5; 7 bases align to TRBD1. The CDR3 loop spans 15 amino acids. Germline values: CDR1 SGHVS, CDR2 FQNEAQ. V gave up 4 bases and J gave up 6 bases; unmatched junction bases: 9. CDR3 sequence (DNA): TGTGCCAGCAGCTGGGACAGTCGGGCGCGTCAGCCCCAGCATTTT. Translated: CASSWDSRARQPQHF.

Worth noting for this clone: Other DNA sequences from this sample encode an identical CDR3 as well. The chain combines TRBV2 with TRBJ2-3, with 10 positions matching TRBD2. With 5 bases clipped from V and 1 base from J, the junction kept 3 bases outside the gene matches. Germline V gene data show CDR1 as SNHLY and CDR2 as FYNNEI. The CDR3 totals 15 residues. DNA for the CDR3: TGTGCCAGCAGTCGCGGACTAGCGGGCACAGATACGCAGTATTTT. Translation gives CASSRGLAGTDTQYF.

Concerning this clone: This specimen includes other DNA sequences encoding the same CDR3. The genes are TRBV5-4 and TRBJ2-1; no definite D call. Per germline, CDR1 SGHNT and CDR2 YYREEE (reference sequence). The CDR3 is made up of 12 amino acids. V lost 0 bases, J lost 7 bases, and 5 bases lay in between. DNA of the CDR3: TGTGCCAGCAGCTTGGACTCGAATGAGCAGTTCTTC. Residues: CASSLDSNEQFF.

The CDR3 bases are TGCGCCAGCAGCGACTTGAGAGGGGCCAACGTCCTGACTTTC. Protein sequence: CASSDLRGANVLTF. This chain links TRBV5-1 with TRBJ2-6; D gene unclear. CDR1 is SGHRS and CDR2 is YFSETQ in the germline V gene. Trimming removed 4 bases at V and 4 bases at J, with 9 bases between. The CDR3 contains 14 residues.

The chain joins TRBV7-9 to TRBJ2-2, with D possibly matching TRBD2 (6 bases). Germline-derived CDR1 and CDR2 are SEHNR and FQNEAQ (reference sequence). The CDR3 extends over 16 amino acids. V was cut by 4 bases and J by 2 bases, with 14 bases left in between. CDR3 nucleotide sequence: TGTGCCAGCAGCTATAGAGGAGGGGTAAACACCGGGGAGCTGTTTTTT. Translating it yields CASSYRGGVNTGELFF. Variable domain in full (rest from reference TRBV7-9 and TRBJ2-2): DTGVSQNPRHKITKRGQNVTFRCDPISEHNRLYWYRQTLGQGPEFLTYFQNEAQLEKSRLLSDRFSAERPKGSFSTLEIQRTEQGDSAMYLCASSYRGGVNTGELFFGEGSRLTVL.

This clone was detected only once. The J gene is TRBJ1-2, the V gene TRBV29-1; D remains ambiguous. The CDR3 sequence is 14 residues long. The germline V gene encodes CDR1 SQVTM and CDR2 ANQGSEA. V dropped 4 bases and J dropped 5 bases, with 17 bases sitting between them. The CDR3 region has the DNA TGCAGCGTTGGCACAGAACAATTTAATTATGGCTACACCTTC. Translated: CSVGTEQFNYGYTF.

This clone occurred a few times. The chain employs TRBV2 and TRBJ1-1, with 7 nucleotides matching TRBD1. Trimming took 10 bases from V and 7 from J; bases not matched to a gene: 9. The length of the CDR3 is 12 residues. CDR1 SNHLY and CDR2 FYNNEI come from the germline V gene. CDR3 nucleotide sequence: TGTGCCACCGAAACAGGGGTTGATGAAGCTTTCTTT. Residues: CATETGVDEAFF.

CDR3 protein: CATSRDLTGSGNTIYF. CDR3 bases: TGTGCCACCAGCAGAGATCTGACAGGCTCTGGAAACACCATATATTTT. The chain uses TRBV15 and TRBJ1-3; D is possibly TRBD1 (6 bases). The CDR3 sequence is 16 residues long. Germline CDR1 LNHNV, CDR2 YYDKDF (reference sequence). V lost 0 bases and J lost 0, with 9 bases in between.

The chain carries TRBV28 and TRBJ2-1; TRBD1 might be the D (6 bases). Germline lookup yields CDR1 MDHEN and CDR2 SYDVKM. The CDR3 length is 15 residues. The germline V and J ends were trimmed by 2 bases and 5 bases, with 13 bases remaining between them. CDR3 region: CASSLGAQGNNEQFF. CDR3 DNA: TGTGCCAGCAGTTTAGGAGCCCAGGGGAACAATGAGCAGTTCTTC. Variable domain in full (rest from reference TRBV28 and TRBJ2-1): DVKVTQSSRYLVKRTGEKVFLECVQDMDHENMFWYRQDPGLGLRLIYFSYDVKMKEKGDIPEGYSVSREKKERFSLILESASTNQTSMYLCASSLGAQGNNEQFFGPGTRLTVL.